These 3 T cell receptor beta chains were sequenced from one sample in a study of T cell responses to AZD1222 COVID-19 vaccine. Profiling relied on immunoSEQ multiplex PCR, and the TCRdb table lists in-frame clones only, not all of them. Among 250,000 to 300,000 clones listed, 90% to 95% were seen once. The sample was peripheral blood, taken 28 days after the second AZD1222 dose. These receptors originate from an adult who received the AZD1222 COVID-19 vaccine.

The chain links TRBV11-2 to TRBJ2-3; D ambiguous. Germline CDR1 SGHAT, CDR2 FQNNGV. V was trimmed by 5 bases and J by 3 bases, leaving 6 bases between them. The CDR3 length is 12 residues. The DNA of the CDR3 is TGTGCCAGCAGCCGGTCTACAGATACGCAGTATTTT. This codes for CASSRSTDTQYF.

The chain recombines TRBV10-2 with TRBJ2-7, with D perhaps TRBD1 or TRBD2 (5 bases each). CDR1 and CDR2 from the germline V gene are WSHSY and SAAADI. The CDR3 contains 12 residues. Trimming removed 8 bases from V and 9 bases from J, with 17 bases in between. The CDR3: CASGTEFLTQYF. For the CDR3, the DNA is TGCGCCAGCGGGACCGAGTTTCTGACGCAGTACTTC.

V and J are TRBV5-1 and TRBJ2-3; 10 bases agree with TRBD2. Trimming at V came to 2 bases and at J to 3 bases, leaving 3 bases not matched to a gene. CDR3 length equals 15 residues. CDR1 and CDR2 from the germline V gene are SGHRS and YFSETQ. For the CDR3, the DNA is TGCGCCAGCAGCTTACTAGCGGGGACTACAGATACGCAGTATTTT. Amino acid sequence: CASSLLAGTTDTQYF. Combining the CDR3 with reference TRBV5-1 and TRBJ2-3 gives the whole variable domain KAGVTQTPRYLIKTRGQQVTLSCSPISGHRSVSWYQQTPGQGLQFLFEYFSETQRNKGNFPGRFSGRQFSNSRSEMNVSTLELGDSALYLCASSLLAGTTDTQYFGPGTRLTVL.